This T cell receptor beta chain appears in the sequencing data of a study of T cell repertoires in cytomegalovirus infection. This clonotype came up a few times. The antigen remains undetermined. TCRdb independently ran MiXCR on the reads; one entry per CDR3 protein. The table shows around 300,000 distinct CDR3 sequences, with approximately 22% occurring only once. Germline assignment: CDR1 ENHRY and CDR2 SYGVKD. Unmatched junction bases numbered 5, after V lost 0 bases and J lost 8 bases. This CDR3 has 14 amino acids. V and J are TRBV10-3 and TRBJ2-3, with 7 bases fitting TRBD2. This material consisted of cultured PBMCs, taken from culture after CMV antigen stimulation. The receptor was derived from a human donor in good health (CMV status not recorded). Some clones in this sample may be carry-over from other donors' samples. The CDR3: CAISESGGSFTQYF. For the CDR3, the DNA is TGTGCCATCAGTGAGTCGGGCGGGAGTTTTACGCAGTATTTT.